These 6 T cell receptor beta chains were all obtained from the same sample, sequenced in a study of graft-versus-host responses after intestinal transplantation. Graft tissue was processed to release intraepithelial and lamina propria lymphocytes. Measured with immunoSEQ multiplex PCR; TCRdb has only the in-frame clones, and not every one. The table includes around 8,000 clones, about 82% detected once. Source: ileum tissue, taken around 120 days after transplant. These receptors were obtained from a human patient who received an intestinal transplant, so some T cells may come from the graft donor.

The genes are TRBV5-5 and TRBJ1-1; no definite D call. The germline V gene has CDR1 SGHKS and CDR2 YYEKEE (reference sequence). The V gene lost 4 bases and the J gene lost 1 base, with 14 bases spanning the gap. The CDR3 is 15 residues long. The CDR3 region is CASSPFWTANTEAFF. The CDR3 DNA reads TGTGCCAGCAGCCCTTTTTGGACGGCGAACACTGAAGCTTTCTTT.

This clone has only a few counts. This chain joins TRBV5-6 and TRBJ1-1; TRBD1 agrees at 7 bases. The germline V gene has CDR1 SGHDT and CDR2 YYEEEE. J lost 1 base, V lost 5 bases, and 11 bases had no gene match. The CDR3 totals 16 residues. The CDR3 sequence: CASSWWTGNKNTEAFF. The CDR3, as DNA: TGTGCCAGCAGTTGGTGGACAGGTAATAAGAACACTGAAGCTTTCTTT.

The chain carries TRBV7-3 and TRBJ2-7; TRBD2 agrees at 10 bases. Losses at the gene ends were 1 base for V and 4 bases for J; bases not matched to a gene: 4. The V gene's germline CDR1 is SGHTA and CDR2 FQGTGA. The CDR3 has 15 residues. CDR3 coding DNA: TGTGCCAGCAGCTTAAGGCCGACTAGCGGGTACGAGCAGTACTTC. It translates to CASSLRPTSGYEQYF.

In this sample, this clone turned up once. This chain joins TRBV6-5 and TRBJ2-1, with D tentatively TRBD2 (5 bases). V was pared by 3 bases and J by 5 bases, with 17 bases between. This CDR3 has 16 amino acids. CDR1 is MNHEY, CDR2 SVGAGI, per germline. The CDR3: CASSYPNPGGDNEQFF. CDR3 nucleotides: TGTGCCAGCAGTTATCCTAACCCCGGAGGTGACAATGAGCAGTTCTTC.

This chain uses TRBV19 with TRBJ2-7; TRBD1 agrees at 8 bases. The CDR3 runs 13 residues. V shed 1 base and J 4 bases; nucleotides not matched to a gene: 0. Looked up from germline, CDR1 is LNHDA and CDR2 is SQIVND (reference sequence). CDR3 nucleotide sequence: TGTGCCAGTAGTATAGGACAGGGGTACGAGCAGTACTTC. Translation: CASSIGQGYEQYF.

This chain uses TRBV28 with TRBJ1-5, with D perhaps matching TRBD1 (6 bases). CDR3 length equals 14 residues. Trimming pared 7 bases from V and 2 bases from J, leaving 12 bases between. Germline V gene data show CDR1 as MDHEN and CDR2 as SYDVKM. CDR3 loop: CASNLGGGNQPQHF. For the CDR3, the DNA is TGTGCCAGCAACCTGGGGGGCGGCAATCAGCCCCAGCATTTT.